These 15 T cell receptor beta chains share one sample of origin, sequenced in a study of preoperative IRX-2 immunotherapy in early breast cancer. Only in-frame clones appear in the TCRdb table, and some are missing; sequencing was by immunoSEQ multiplex PCR. The sample lists 40,000 to 45,000 clones, about 95% occurring once. Treatment: preoperative locoregional IRX-2 cytokine immunotherapy. Sequenced material: tumor tissue, taken after IRX-2 immunotherapy. The receptor source for this set is a human donor with breast cancer.

The genes are TRBV7-3 and TRBJ1-1; D uncertain. Germline CDR1 reads SGHTA; CDR2 reads FQGTGA. The CDR3 extends over 13 amino acids. V lost 5 bases to trimming and J lost 1 base, with 8 bases between them. The chain's CDR3 is CASSPRRNTEAFF. For the CDR3, the DNA is TGTGCCAGCAGCCCCCGACGGAACACTGAAGCTTTCTTT.

The V and J genes are TRBV19 and TRBJ2-5; the D gene is possibly TRBD2 (5 bases). There are 13 residues in the CDR3. V dropped 10 bases and J dropped 4 bases, with 16 bases sitting between them. Germline CDR1 LNHDA, CDR2 SQIVND (reference sequence). This CDR3 is CATRTPPRETQYF. CDR3 nucleotides: TGTGCCACCCGGACTCCTCCTCGAGAGACCCAGTACTTC.

The chain has TRBV30 and TRBJ1-1; no clear D gene. Germline CDR1 GTSNPN, CDR2 SVGIG (reference sequence). The CDR3 is 13 amino acids. Trimming stripped 3 bases from V and 1 base from J, with 9 bases between. CDR3 in amino acids: CAWRSQPNTEAFF. The CDR3 DNA reads as TGTGCCTGGAGATCACAGCCGAACACTGAAGCTTTCTTT.

The chain links TRBV27 to TRBJ1-5, with unresolved D. V was shortened by 3 bases and J by 6 bases, with 9 bases between the two germline ends. The CDR3 runs to 13 residues. Per germline, CDR1 MNHEY and CDR2 SMNVEV (reference sequence). In nucleotides, the CDR3 is TGTGCCAGCAGTTTGGCCTGGGGTCAGCCCCAGCATTTT. Protein sequence: CASSLAWGQPQHF.

The chain links TRBV12-5 to TRBJ2-3; TRBD2 might be the D (5 bases). The CDR3 has 15 amino acids. V lost 4 bases to trimming and J lost 2 bases, with 13 bases between them. Germline assignment: CDR1 LGHNT and CDR2 FRNRAP. The CDR3 reads CASGSTRDPTDTQYF. The CDR3, as DNA: TGTGCTAGTGGTTCGACGAGGGATCCCACAGATACGCAGTATTTT.

This clone was picked up one time. The J gene is TRBJ2-3, the V gene TRBV27; unclear D gene. The germline gives CDR1 MNHEY, CDR2 SMNVEV (reference sequence). CDR3 length: 16 residues. Deletions cut 3 bases from V and 0 bases from J, with 13 bases between. DNA of the CDR3: TGTGCCAGCAGTTTGGAGAGAGGCCCTAGCACAGATACGCAGTATTTT. Residues: CASSLERGPSTDTQYF.

The chain links TRBV2 to TRBJ2-1; 10 bases fit TRBD2. Germline CDR1 SNHLY, CDR2 FYNNEI. This CDR3 contains 15 residues. Unmatched junction bases numbered 6, after V lost 6 bases and J lost 4 bases. The CDR3 spells CASRVLAGAYNEQFF. DNA of the CDR3: TGTGCCAGCAGAGTCCTAGCGGGGGCTTACAATGAGCAGTTCTTC.

This rearrangement joins TRBV6-4 to TRBJ2-1; perhaps TRBD1 as D (6 bases). Germline V gene sequence: CDR1 MRHNA, CDR2 SNTAGT. This CDR3 comprises 15 residues. V was trimmed by 5 bases and J by 1 base, leaving 12 bases between them. CDR3 sequence (DNA): TGTGCCAGCAGTCCTGACCAGGGGTCCTACAATGAGCAGTTCTTC. This gives the protein CASSPDQGSYNEQFF.

The rearrangement uses TRBV7-3 and TRBJ2-7, with D possibly being TRBD1 (6 bases). Trimming removed 5 bases from V and 4 bases from J, with 12 bases in between. The CDR3 runs to 13 residues. CDR1 is SGHTA and CDR2 is FQGTGA in the germline V gene. CDR3 in DNA: TGTGCCAGCAGCCCTGGGGGCGAATACGAGCAGTACTTC. This gives the protein CASSPGGEYEQYF.

V usage is TRBV27 and J usage is TRBJ2-3, with 13 bases identical to TRBD2. Looked up from germline, CDR1 is MNHEY and CDR2 is SMNVEV (reference sequence). This CDR3 is 19 amino acids long. J lost 0 bases, V lost 5 bases, and 11 bases had no gene match. DNA of the CDR3: TGTGCCAGCAGTCTGGGACTAGCGGGAATCAGCCCTAGCACAGATACGCAGTATTTT. This gives the protein CASSLGLAGISPSTDTQYF.

The CDR3 spells CASSFWGAGGETQYF. Here the CDR3 DNA reads TGTGCCAGCAGCTTTTGGGGGGCAGGTGGGGAGACCCAGTACTTC. V gene TRBV5-6 combines with J gene TRBJ2-5; TRBD1 or TRBD2 may be the D gene (6 bases each). Germline CDR1 SGHDT, CDR2 YYEEEE. This CDR3 is built from 15 residues. Between the trimmed V and J ends, which lost 2 bases and 5 bases, there was a span of 16 bases. Looking up the rest from reference TRBV5-6 and TRBJ2-5 gives the full variable domain: DAGVTQSPTHLIKTRGQQVTLRCSPKSGHDTVSWYQQALGQGPQFIFQYYEEEERQRGNFPDRFSGHQFPNYSSELNVNALLLGDSALYLCASSFWGAGGETQYFGPGTRLLVL.

Only one count was recorded for this clone. The chain is built from TRBV4-3 and TRBJ2-5; D not resolved. The CDR3 has 15 residues. Germline V gene lookup returns CDR1 LGHNA and CDR2 YSLEER. V lost 1 base and J lost 1, with 10 bases in between. This chain's CDR3 is CASSQGNGFQETQYF. The DNA for the CDR3 is TGCGCCAGCAGCCAAGGGAACGGATTCCAAGAGACCCAGTACTTC.

As DNA, the CDR3 is TGTGCCAGCAGTGGGGGTCAGGGAGGTTCACCCCTCCACTTT. This codes for CASSGGQGGSPLHF. The chain links TRBV6-1 to TRBJ1-6; tentative D call: TRBD1 (5 bases). The CDR3 spans 14 residues. Germline V gene data show CDR1 as MNHNS and CDR2 as SASEGT. Trimming removed 4 bases from V and 9 bases from J, with 13 bases in between.

The genes are TRBV7-2 and TRBJ2-3; 11 bases line up with TRBD2. With V trimmed by 3 bases and J by 6 bases, 8 bases remained unmatched. The CDR3 contains 16 residues. From germline, CDR1 is SGHTA and CDR2 FQGNSA. CDR3 residues: CASSFPLAGGPDTQYF. CDR3 bases: TGTGCCAGCAGCTTTCCATTAGCGGGGGGGCCTGATACGCAGTATTTT.

The chain employs TRBV11-2 and TRBJ2-7; the D gene is possibly TRBD2 (6 bases). The V end lost 7 bases, the J end lost 3 bases, and 16 bases lay between the germline ends. There are 14 residues in the CDR3. Germline CDR1 reads SGHAT; CDR2 reads FQNNGV. Written as DNA, the CDR3 is TGTGCCAGCATGCTTAGCGGCCAAAACTACGAGCAGTACTTC. Translation gives CASMLSGQNYEQYF.